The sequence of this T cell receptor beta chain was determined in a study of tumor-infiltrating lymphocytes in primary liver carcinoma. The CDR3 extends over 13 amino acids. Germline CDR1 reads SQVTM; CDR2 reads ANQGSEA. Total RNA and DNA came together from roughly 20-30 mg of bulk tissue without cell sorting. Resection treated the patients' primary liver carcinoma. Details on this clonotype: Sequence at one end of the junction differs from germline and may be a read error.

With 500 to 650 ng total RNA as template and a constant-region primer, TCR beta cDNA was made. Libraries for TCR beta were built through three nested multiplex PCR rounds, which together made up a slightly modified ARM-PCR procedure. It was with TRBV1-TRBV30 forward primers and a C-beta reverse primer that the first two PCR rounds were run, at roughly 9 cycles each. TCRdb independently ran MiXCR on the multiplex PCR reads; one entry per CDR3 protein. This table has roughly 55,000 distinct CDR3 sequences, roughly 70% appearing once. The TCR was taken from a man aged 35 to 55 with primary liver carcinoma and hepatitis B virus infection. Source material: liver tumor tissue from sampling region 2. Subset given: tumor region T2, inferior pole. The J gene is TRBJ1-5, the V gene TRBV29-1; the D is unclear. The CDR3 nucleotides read TGCAGCGCCGGATGGGGAGCGAATCAACCCCAGCATTTT. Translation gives CSAGWGANQPQHF.